The entry below describes one T cell receptor (beta chain). Its specificity is not known. Both 60 Vbeta primers and 13 Jbeta primers went into the PCR. Profiling relied on immunoSEQ multiplex PCR, and the TCRdb table lists in-frame clones only, not all of them. The sample has about 170,000 clones; about 65% are singletons. The entry originates in a study of cytomegalovirus exposure and HLA in healthy donors. Study outcomes and limitations: In an earlier analysis, about 87% or about 30%: the productive usage of most TCR beta V segments. The study labeled approximately 150 TCR beta chains cytomegalovirus-associated.

Trimming removed 1 base from V and 8 bases from J; junction bases left unmatched: 7. This CDR3 has 16 residues. Germline V gives CDR1 SGHNT, CDR2 YYREEE (reference sequence). Source material: PBMCs. The chain combines TRBV5-4 with TRBJ2-1; 12 nucleotides line up with TRBD1. The origin of this receptor is a girl aged 5-17 years in good health and CMV-seronegative. CDR3 amino acids: CASSLMGQGARHEQFF. CDR3 coding DNA: TGTGCCAGCAGCTTGATGGGACAGGGGGCTCGGCATGAGCAGTTCTTC.